The rows below give T cell receptor beta chains drawn from one sample of a study of response to subunit inactivated influenza vaccine. TCRdb recomputed calls from the RT-PCR reads with MiXCR, one row per CDR3 protein. The sample holds hundreds of thousands of distinct CDR3 sequences, approximately 7.7% seen once. This sample comprised PBMCs from blood, obtained about 24 months after vaccination. All receptors derive from a man between 50 and 75 years old who received an inactivated influenza vaccine. CDR3s include the opening cysteine and the closing phenylalanine or tryptophan. The D gene is left open where the match is weak. A row's size may be missing; if present it is once, few, many or a size class.

TRBJ1-5 | TRBV28 | NA | NA | CASTSQLGRARGNQPQHF | TGTGCCAGCACCTCCCAATTGGGCAGGGCGCGGGGCAATCAGCCCCAGCATTTT
TRBJ2-7 | TRBV4-1 | TRBD2 | many | CASSQVAGEVHEQYF | TGCGCCAGCAGCCAAGTGGCGGGAGAGGTCCACGAGCAGTACTTC
TRBJ2-3 | TRBV7-9 | TRBD2 | few | CASSLVVTSGRTDTQYF | TGTGCCAGCAGCTTAGTAGTGACTAGCGGGCGCACAGATACGCAGTATTTT
TRBJ2-7 | TRBV4-3 | NA | many | CASSQAAGLKQYF | TGCGCCAGCAGCCAAGCCGCAGGGTTGAAGCAGTACTTC
TRBJ2-5 | TRBV6-2/TRBV6-3 | NA | few | CASRVAQETQYF | TGTGCCAGCAGGGTGGCACAAGAGACCCAGTACTTC
TRBJ2-5 | TRBV3-1 | NA | many | CASSQGGTGTQYF | TGTGCCAGCAGCCAAGGGGGCACAGGGACCCAGTACTTC
TRBJ1-5 | TRBV6-2/TRBV6-3 | TRBD1 | NA | CASSSEVAGGFNQPQHF | TGTGCCAGCAGCTCAGAGGTGGCAGGGGGATTCAATCAGCCCCAGCATTTT
TRBJ2-7 | TRBV6-2/TRBV6-3 | NA | few | CASSYPKRGFYEQYF | TGTGCCAGCAGTTACCCGAAGAGGGGGTTCTACGAGCAGTACTTC
TRBJ2-7 | TRBV30 | NA | many | CAWSRASYEQYF | TGTGCCTGGAGTAGGGCCTCCTACGAGCAGTACTTC
TRBJ2-5 | TRBV29-1 | TRBD1 | few | CSVVGGAETQYF | TGCAGCGTTGTAGGGGGCGCAGAGACCCAGTACTTC
TRBJ2-1 | TRBV3-1 | TRBD2 | many | CASSQGTSGDDEQFF | TGTGCCAGCAGCCAGGGGACTAGCGGGGATGATGAGCAGTTCTTC
TRBJ2-7 | TRBV28 | TRBD1 | few | CASRTGTGSLFVGDEQYF | TGTGCCAGCAGAACCGGGACAGGGTCCTTGTTCGTCGGCGACGAGCAGTACTTC
TRBJ1-1 | TRBV25-1 | NA | many | CASRSLGRRSTEAFF | TGTGCCAGCAGATCTCTGGGCAGGAGGAGCACTGAAGCTTTCTTT
TRBJ1-4 | TRBV20-1 | NA | NA | CSARDAYAAEKLFF | TGCAGTGCTAGAGATGCTTACGCGGCTGAAAAACTGTTTTTT
TRBJ1-5 | TRBV5-6 | NA | many | CASSLFQQRYQPQHF | TGTGCCAGCAGCTTGTTCCAGCAGCGGTATCAGCCCCAGCATTTT
TRBJ2-1 | TRBV12-3/TRBV12-4 | NA | many | CASSFGSEQFF | TGTGCCAGCAGTTTCGGGAGTGAGCAGTTCTTC
TRBJ2-1 | TRBV10-3 | TRBD1 | few | CAISSGTGNSYNEQFF | TGTGCCATCAGTTCTGGGACAGGGAACTCCTACAATGAGCAGTTCTTC
TRBJ2-7 | TRBV5-1 | NA | many | CASSLDYDYEQYF | TGCGCCAGCAGCCTCGATTACGACTACGAGCAGTACTTC
TRBJ1-5 | TRBV29-1 | TRBD1 | NA | CSVGEGAMNQPQHF | TGCAGCGTTGGCGAGGGGGCGATGAATCAGCCCCAGCATTTT
TRBJ2-5 | TRBV28 | NA | many | CASSLEGGGFQETQYF | TGTGCCAGCAGTTTAGAGGGAGGAGGCTTCCAAGAGACCCAGTACTTC
TRBJ2-2 | TRBV12-5 | TRBD1 | few | CASGLDPGQGSGELFF | TGTGCTAGTGGTTTGGACCCGGGACAGGGGTCCGGGGAGCTGTTTTTT
TRBJ2-1 | TRBV27 | TRBD2 | NA | CASSAAGLAAHNEQFF | TGTGCCAGCAGTGCCGCGGGACTAGCGGCTCACAATGAGCAGTTCTTC
TRBJ1-1 | TRBV7-2 | TRBD1 | few | CASSSTGELEAFF | TGTGCCAGCAGCTCGACAGGGGAGCTTGAAGCTTTCTTT
TRBJ1-1 | TRBV7-2 | TRBD1 | many | CASSWTGGGTEAFF | TGTGCCAGCAGCTGGACAGGGGGTGGCACTGAAGCTTTCTTT
TRBJ2-7 | TRBV2 | NA | NA | CASKGTLTTYEQYF | TGTGCCAGCAAAGGGACACTCACCACCTACGAGCAGTACTTC
TRBJ2-3 | TRBV12-3/TRBV12-4 | TRBD2 | NA | CASGMGLAGSDTQYF | TGTGCCAGCGGGATGGGACTAGCGGGGTCAGATACGCAGTATTTT
TRBJ2-1 | TRBV30 | NA | few | CAWSPLRGGNYNEQFF | TGTGCCTGGAGTCCCCTCCGGGGCGGGAATTACAATGAGCAGTTCTTC
TRBJ2-7 | TRBV20-1 | NA | NA | CSARRHGRDPYEQYF | TGCAGTGCTAGACGACACGGGCGGGATCCCTACGAGCAGTACTTC
TRBJ2-2 | TRBV6-1 | NA | few | CASRSPFGATNTGELFF | TGTGCCAGCAGGTCGCCCTTTGGGGCAACGAACACCGGGGAGCTGTTTTTT
TRBJ1-1 | TRBV28 | TRBD1 | many | CASSLITGGMNTEAFF | TGTGCCAGCAGTTTAATTACAGGGGGAATGAACACTGAAGCTTTCTTT
TRBJ1-2 | TRBV7-9 | TRBD1 | few | CASSLVEGARGNYGYTF | TGTGCCAGCAGCTTAGTTGAGGGGGCGCGTGGAAACTATGGCTACACCTTC
TRBJ2-2 | TRBV7-9 | NA | NA | CASSLTRVKVGTGELFF | TGTGCCAGCAGCTTAACCAGGGTAAAAGTTGGGACCGGGGAGCTGTTTTTT
TRBJ2-1 | TRBV28 | TRBD2 | many | CASSPFAGGYNEQFF | TGTGCCAGCAGTCCGTTCGCGGGGGGATACAATGAGCAGTTCTTC
TRBJ2-2 | TRBV29-1 | NA | few | CSVGQLLTGELFF | TGCAGCGTTGGACAGTTACTAACCGGGGAGCTGTTTTTT
TRBJ2-2 | TRBV13 | NA | many | CASRDWRRGTGELFF | TGTGCCAGCAGAGATTGGAGGAGAGGCACCGGGGAGCTGTTTTTT
TRBJ2-7 | TRBV9 | NA | few | CASSVALGRSYEQYF | TGTGCCAGCAGCGTAGCTTTAGGACGCTCCTACGAGCAGTACTTC
TRBJ1-1 | TRBV6-2/TRBV6-3 | NA | NA | CASSYSLLKQGSMNTEAFF | TGTGCCAGCAGTTACTCTCTCCTAAAGCAGGGGTCCATGAACACTGAAGCTTTCTTT
TRBJ2-7 | TRBV7-2 | TRBD2 | NA | CASSFRTSGGFSYEQYF | TGTGCCAGCAGCTTCCGGACTAGCGGGGGGTTTTCCTACGAGCAGTACTTC
TRBJ2-1 | TRBV7-2 | NA | many | CASSTGPHNEQFF | TGTGCCAGCAGCACGGGACCCCACAATGAGCAGTTCTTC
TRBJ2-7 | TRBV6-2/TRBV6-3 | NA | NA | CARDEQYF | TGTGCCAGGGACGAGCAGTACTTC
TRBJ1-1 | TRBV5-4 | TRBD1 | few | CASRQTGQGVTEAFF | TGTGCCAGCAGACAGACGGGACAGGGCGTCACTGAAGCTTTCTTT
TRBJ2-5 | TRBV20-1 | TRBD1 | NA | CSARALPRTGAVETQYF | TGCAGTGCTAGAGCCCTACCGAGGACAGGGGCCGTGGAGACCCAGTACTTC
TRBJ2-5 | TRBV7-6 | TRBD1 | NA | CASSLATGVQETQYF | TGTGCCAGCAGCTTAGCGACAGGGGTCCAAGAGACCCAGTACTTC
TRBJ2-4 | TRBV9 | NA | few | CASSVAPGQLAKNIQYF | TGTGCCAGCAGCGTAGCCCCCGGACAGCTAGCCAAAAACATTCAGTACTTC
TRBJ1-3 | TRBV7-9 | NA | NA | CASSAGPLNAGNTIYF | TGTGCCAGCAGCGCGGGCCCCCTGAACGCTGGAAACACCATATATTTT
TRBJ1-4 | TRBV5-6 | NA | NA | CASSLRPKNCFF | NA
TRBJ2-1 | TRBV20-1 | NA | NA | CSARSSRPYNEQFF | TGCAGTGCTAGATCCAGCAGACCCTACAATGAGCAGTTCTTC
TRBJ1-5 | TRBV29-1 | NA | many | CSVAPGGGDQPQHF | TGCAGCGTTGCCCCCGGAGGAGGCGATCAGCCCCAGCATTTT
TRBJ2-3 | TRBV11-2 | TRBD2 | few | CASSLDRTSIGYF | TGTGCCAGCAGCTTAGATCGGACTAGCATTGGCTATTTT
TRBJ1-2 | TRBV5-1 | NA | many | CASSLEANYGYTF | TGCGCCAGCAGCTTGGAAGCTAACTATGGCTACACCTTC
TRBJ2-2 | TRBV18 | NA | NA | CASSPPNRLIYTGELFF | TGTGCCAGCTCACCACCGAACAGATTGATTTACACCGGGGAGCTGTTTTTT